This T cell receptor (beta chain) emerged from a study of blood T cell repertoires in COVID-19. Overall study context: Whether acute or convalescent, the COVID-19 samples came from the United States, Italy and Spain. T cells, B-cell-depleted T cells, or PBMCs supplied cDNA or gDNA.

Libraries were prepared by immunoSEQ multiplex PCR; TCRdb keeps only in-frame clonotypes and omits some of them. The table lists roughly 100,000 clones, more than 75% of them singletons. The trim removed 3 bases at V and 7 bases at J, leaving 2 bases unmatched. The CDR3 totals 13 residues. Per the germline V gene, CDR1 is KGHDR and CDR2 is SFDVKD. V usage is TRBV24-1 and J usage is TRBJ1-5; TRBD1 matches 7 bases. Sequenced sample: peripheral blood. This TCR came from a human donor in a cohort sampled during active COVID-19. The CDR3 loop reads CATSDQGGQPQHF. CDR3 coding DNA: TGTGCCACCAGTGATCAGGGGGGACAGCCCCAGCATTTT.